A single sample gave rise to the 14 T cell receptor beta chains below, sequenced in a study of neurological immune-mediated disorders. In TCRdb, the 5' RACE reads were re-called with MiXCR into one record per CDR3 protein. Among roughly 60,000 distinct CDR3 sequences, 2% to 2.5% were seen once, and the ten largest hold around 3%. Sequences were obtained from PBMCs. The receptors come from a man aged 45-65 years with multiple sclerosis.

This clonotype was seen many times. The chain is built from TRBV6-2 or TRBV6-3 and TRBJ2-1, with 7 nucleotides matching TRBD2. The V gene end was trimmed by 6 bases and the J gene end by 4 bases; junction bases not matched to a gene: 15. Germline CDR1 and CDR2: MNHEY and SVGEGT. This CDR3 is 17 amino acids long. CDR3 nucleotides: TGTGCCAGCAGACCCAACCCCATCGGGGGGTTTTACAATGAGCAGTTCTTC. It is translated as CASRPNPIGGFYNEQFF.

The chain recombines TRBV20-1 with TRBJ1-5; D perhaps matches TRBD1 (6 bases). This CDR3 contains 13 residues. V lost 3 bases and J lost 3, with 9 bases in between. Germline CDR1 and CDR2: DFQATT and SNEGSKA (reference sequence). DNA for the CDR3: TGCAGTGCTAGGTCAGGGGTCAATCAGCCCCAGCATTTT. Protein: CSARSGVNQPQHF.

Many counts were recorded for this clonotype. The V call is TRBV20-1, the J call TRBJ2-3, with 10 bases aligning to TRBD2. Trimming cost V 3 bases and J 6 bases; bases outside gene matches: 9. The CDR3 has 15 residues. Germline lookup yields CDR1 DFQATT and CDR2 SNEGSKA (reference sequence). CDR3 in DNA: TGCAGTGCTAGTCGAAGCGGGGGGGCGGTGGATACGCAGTATTTT. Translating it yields CSASRSGGAVDTQYF.

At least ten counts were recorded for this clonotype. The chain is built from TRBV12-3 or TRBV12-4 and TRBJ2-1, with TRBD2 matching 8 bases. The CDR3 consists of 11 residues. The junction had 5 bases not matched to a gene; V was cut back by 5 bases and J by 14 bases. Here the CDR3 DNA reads TGTGCCAGCAGTAAGGGACTAGGGGAGTTCTTC. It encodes CASSKGLGEFF.

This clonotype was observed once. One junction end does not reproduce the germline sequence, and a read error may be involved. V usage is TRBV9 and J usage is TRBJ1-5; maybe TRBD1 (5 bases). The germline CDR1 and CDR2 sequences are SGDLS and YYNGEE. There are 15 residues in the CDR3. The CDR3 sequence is CASSVDQGGNKTQNF. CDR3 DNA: TGTGCCAGCAGCGTAGATCAGGGAGGCAATAAGACCCAGAATTTT.

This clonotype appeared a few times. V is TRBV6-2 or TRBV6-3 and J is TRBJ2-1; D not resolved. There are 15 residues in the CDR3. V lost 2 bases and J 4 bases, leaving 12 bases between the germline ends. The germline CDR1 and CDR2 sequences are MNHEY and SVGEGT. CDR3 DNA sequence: TGTGCCAGCAGTTACCCTCTCCGGTCTTACAATGAGCAGTTCTTC. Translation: CASSYPLRSYNEQFF.

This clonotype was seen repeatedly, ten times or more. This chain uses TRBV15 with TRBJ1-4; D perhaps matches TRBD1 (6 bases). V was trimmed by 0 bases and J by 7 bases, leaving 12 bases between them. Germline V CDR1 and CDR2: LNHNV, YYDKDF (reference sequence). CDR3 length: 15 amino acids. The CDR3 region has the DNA TGTGCCACCAGCAGAGATGGAGGGGGAAGTGAAAAACTGTTTTTT. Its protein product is CATSRDGGGSEKLFF.

CDR3 sequence reads: CSAREEHTYEQYF. CDR3 nucleotides: TGCAGTGCTAGAGAGGAACACACCTACGAGCAGTACTTC. V gene TRBV20-1 combines with J gene TRBJ2-7; D remains ambiguous. Germline loops: CDR1 DFQATT, CDR2 SNEGSKA (reference sequence). CDR3 length: 13 amino acids. The ends were cut back, 0 bases at V and 2 bases at J, with 8 bases in the middle.

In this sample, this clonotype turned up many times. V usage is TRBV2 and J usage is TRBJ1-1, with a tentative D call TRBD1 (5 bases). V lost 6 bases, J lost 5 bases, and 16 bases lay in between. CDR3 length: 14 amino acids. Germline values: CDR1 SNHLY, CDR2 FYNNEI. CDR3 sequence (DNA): TGTGCCAGCAGGGGCGGGGCAGGGAGAACTGAAGCTTTCTTT. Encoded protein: CASRGGAGRTEAFF.

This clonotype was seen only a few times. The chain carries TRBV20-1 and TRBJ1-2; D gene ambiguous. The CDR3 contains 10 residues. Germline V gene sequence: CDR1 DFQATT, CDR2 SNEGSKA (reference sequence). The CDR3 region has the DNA TGCTGCGTACGGAGCTATGGCTACACCTTC. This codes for CCVRSYGYTF.

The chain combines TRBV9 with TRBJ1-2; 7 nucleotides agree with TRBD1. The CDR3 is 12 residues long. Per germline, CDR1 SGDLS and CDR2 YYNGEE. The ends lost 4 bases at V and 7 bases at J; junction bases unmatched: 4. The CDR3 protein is CASSSNRGGYTF. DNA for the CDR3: TGTGCCAGCAGCTCTAACAGGGGTGGCTACACCTTC.

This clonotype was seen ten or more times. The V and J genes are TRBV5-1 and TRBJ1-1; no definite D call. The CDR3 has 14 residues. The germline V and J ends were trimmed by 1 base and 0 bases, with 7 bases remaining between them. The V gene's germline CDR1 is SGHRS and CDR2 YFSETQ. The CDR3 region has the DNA TGCGCCAGCAGCTTGAGCACCTTGAACACTGAAGCTTTCTTT. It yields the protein CASSLSTLNTEAFF.

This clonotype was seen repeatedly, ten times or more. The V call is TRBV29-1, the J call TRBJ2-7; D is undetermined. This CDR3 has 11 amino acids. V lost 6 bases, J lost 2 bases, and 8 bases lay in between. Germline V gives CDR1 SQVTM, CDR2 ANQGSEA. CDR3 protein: CSVGKAYEQYF. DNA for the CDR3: TGCAGCGTGGGTAAAGCCTACGAGCAGTACTTC.

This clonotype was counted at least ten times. CDR3 bases: TGTGCCAGCAGTTCAACAGGGGGCTTATACACTGAAGCTTTCTTT. Protein: CASSSTGGLYTEAFF. The V gene is TRBV12-3 or TRBV12-4, the J gene TRBJ1-1; 9 bases agree with TRBD1. V was clipped by 4 bases and J by 3 bases; unmatched bases: 6. This CDR3 region has 15 residues.